The clone carrying this TCR beta chain was seen many times. As yet, its antigen is unknown. The data belong to a study of T cell repertoires in cytomegalovirus infection. Study-level background: Public TCR beta signatures marked donors with CMV infection and the matching HLA.

MiXCR was run by TCRdb on the reads, yielding one entry per CDR3 protein. This repertoire shows a few hundred thousand distinct CDR3 sequences, approximately 18% found once; its top ten account for 7.5% to 9.5%. V was trimmed by 1 base and J by 3 bases, leaving 9 bases between them. This CDR3 region has 14 residues. Germline V gene lookup returns CDR1 SGHTA and CDR2 FQGNSA. Study observations and caveats: Pooled public TCR beta family frequency picked out CMV carriers with the relevant HLA. Within the response measured ex vivo, HLA-C-restricted CMV-specific TCR beta clonotypes were dominant.

This rearrangement joins TRBV7-2 to TRBJ1-2, with D maybe TRBD1 (5 bases). The receptor comes from a human donor in good health (CMV status not recorded). Some clones in this sample may be carry-over from other donors' samples. The source material was PBMCs. This CDR3 is CASSLGPGHYGYTF. CDR3 DNA sequence: TGTGCCAGCAGCTTAGGGCCGGGGCACTATGGCTACACCTTC.